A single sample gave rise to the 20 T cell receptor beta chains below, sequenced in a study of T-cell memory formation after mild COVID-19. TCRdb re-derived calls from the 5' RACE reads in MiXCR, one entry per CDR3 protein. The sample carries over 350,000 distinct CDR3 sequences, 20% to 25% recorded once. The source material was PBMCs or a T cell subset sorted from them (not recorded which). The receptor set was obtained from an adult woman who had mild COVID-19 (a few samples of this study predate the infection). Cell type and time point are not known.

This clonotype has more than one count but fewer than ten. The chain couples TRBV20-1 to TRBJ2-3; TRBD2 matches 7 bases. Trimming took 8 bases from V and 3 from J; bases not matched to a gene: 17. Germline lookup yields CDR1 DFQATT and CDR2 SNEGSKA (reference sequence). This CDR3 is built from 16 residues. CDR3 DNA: TGCAGTTCCCGGAGAGAGAGCGGGATGTCGACAGATACGCAGTATTTT. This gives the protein CSSRRESGMSTDTQYF.

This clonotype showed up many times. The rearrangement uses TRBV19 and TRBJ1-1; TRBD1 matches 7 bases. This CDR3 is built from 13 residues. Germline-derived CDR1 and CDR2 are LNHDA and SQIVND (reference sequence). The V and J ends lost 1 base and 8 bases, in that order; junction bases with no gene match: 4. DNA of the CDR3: TGTGCCAGTAGTATAGGGAACAGGGGCGAAGCTTTCTTT. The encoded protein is CASSIGNRGEAFF.

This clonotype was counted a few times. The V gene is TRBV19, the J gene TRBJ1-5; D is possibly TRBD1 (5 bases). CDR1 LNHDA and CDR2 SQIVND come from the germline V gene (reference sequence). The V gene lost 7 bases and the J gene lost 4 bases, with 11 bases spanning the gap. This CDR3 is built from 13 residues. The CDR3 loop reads CASTGQGNQPQHF. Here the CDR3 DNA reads TGTGCCAGTACTGGGCAGGGTAATCAGCCCCAGCATTTT.

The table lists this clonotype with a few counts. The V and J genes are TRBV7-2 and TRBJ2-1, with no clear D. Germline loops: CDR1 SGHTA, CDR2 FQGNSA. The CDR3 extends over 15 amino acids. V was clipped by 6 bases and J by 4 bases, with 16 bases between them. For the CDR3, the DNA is TGTGCCAGCAGTCCCCGCCCTTATTGGTACAATGAGCAGTTCTTC. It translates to CASSPRPYWYNEQFF.

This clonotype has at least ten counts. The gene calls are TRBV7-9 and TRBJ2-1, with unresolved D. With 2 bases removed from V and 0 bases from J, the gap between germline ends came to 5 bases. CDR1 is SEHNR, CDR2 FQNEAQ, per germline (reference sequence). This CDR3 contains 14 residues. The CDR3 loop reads CASSLSFSYNEQFF. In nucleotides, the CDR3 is TGTGCCAGCAGCTTATCCTTCTCCTACAATGAGCAGTTCTTC.

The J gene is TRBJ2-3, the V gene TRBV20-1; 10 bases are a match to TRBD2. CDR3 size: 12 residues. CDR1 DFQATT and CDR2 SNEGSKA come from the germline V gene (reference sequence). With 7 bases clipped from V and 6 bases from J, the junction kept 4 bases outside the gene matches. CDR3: CSVRSGRDTQYF. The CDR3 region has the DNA TGCAGTGTCCGTAGCGGGAGGGATACGCAGTATTTT.

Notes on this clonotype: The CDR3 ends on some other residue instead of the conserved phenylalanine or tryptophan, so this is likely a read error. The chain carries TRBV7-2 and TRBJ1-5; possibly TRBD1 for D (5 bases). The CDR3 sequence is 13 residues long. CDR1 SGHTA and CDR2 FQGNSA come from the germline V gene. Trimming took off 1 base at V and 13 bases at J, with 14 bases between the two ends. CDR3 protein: CASSLVELGPQHL. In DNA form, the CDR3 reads TGTGCCAGCAGCTTAGTGGAGTTGGGACCTCAGCATTTG.

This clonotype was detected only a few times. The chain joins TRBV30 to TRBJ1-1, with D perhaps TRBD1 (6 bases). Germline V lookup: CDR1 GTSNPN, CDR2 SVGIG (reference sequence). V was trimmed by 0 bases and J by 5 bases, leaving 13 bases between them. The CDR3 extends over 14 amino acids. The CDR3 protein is CAWSVRGGKTEAFF. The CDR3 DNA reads TGTGCCTGGAGTGTCAGGGGAGGAAAAACTGAAGCTTTCTTT.

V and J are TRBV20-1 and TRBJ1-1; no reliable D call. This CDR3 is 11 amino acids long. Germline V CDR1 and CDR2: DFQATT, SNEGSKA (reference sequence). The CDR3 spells CRSGKNTEAFF. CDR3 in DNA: TGCAGATCCGGAAAGAACACTGAAGCTTTCTTT.

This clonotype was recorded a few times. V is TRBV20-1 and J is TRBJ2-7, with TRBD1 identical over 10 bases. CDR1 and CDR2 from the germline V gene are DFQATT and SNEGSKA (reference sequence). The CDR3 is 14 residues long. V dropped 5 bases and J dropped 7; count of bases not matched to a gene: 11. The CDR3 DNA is TGCAGTGCTGACCGAATTGACAGGGGGCAAGAGCAGTACTTC. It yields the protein CSADRIDRGQEQYF.

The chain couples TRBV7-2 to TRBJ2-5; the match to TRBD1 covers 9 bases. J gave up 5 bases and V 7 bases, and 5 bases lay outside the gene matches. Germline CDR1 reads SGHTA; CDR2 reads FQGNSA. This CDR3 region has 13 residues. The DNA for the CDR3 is TGTGCCAGCACGGGACAGGGTGTGGAGACCCAGTACTTC. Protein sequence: CASTGQGVETQYF.

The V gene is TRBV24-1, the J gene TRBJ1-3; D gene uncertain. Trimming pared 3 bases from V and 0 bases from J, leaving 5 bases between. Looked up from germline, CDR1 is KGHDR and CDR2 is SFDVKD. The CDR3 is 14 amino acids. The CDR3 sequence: CATSDPDSGNTIYF. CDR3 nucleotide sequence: TGTGCCACCAGTGATCCGGACTCTGGAAACACCATATATTTT.

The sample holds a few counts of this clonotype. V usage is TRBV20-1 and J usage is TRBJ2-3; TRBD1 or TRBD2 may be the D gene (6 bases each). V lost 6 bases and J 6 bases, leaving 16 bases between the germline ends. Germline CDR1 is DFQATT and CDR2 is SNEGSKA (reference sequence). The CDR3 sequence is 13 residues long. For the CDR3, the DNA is TGCAGTGCACCAACCGGGGGCGTGGATACGCAGTATTTT. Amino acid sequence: CSAPTGGVDTQYF.

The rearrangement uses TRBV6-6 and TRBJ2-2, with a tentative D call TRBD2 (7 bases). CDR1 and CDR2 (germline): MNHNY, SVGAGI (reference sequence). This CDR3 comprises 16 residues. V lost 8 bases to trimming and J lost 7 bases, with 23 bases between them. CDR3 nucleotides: TGTGCCAGCCCGAGGGGGGAGGGTCGTGAAGGCGGGGAGCTGTTTTTT. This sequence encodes CASPRGEGREGGELFF.

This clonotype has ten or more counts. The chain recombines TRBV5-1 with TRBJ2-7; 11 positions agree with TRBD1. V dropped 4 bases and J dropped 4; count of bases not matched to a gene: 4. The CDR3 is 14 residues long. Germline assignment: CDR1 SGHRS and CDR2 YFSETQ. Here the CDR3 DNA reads TGCGCCAGCAGCCCGGACAGGGGGCTATACGAGCAGTACTTC. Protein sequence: CASSPDRGLYEQYF.

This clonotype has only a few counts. The CDR3 DNA is TGTGCCAGCAGCTTAGTGAGCCGTGCAACTAATGAAAAACTGTTTTTT. Its translation is CASSLVSRATNEKLFF. The V and J genes are TRBV11-3 and TRBJ1-4; no clear D. The CDR3 runs to 16 residues. The germline V and J ends were trimmed by 1 base and 0 bases, with 9 bases remaining between them. The germline V gene encodes CDR1 SGHNT and CDR2 YENEEA.

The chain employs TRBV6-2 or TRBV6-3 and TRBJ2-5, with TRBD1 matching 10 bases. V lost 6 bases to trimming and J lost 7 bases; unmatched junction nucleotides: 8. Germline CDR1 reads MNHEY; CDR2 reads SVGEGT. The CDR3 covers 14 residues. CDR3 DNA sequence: TGTGCCAGCAGACGGGGACAGGGGTGGGGGACCCAGTACTTC. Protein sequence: CASRRGQGWGTQYF.

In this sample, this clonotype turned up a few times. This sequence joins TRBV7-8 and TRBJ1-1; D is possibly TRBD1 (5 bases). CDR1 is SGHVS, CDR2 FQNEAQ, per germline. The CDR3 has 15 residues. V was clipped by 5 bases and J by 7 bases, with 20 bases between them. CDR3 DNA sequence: TGTGCCAGCAGCCCCAGAGGGGCCTTTCAGGGTGAAGCTTTCTTT. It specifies CASSPRGAFQGEAFF.

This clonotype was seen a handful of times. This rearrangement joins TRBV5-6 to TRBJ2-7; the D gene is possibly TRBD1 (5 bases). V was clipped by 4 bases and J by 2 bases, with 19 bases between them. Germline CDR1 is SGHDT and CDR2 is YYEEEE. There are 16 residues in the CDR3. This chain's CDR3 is CASSPQARVFTYEQYF. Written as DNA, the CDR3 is TGTGCCAGCAGCCCCCAGGCCAGGGTCTTTACCTACGAGCAGTACTTC.

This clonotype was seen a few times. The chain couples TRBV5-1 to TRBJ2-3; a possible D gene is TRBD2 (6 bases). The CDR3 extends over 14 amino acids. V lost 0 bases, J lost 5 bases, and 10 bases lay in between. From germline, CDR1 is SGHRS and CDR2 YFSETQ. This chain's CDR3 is CASSLGLVGDTQYF. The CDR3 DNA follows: TGCGCCAGCAGCTTGGGACTAGTAGGAGATACGCAGTATTTT.